The T cell receptor beta chain under discussion was sequenced for a study of blood T cell repertoires in COVID-19. Overall study: Researchers got acute and convalescent COVID-19 samples from the United States, Italy and Spain. Sources were T cells, B-cell-depleted T cells, or PBMCs; the material itself was cDNA or gDNA.

Unmatched junction bases numbered 7, after V lost 8 bases and J lost 8 bases. Germline V gene sequence: CDR1 MNHEY, CDR2 SMNVEV (reference sequence). The CDR3 totals 14 residues. Original handling: Estimated nucleated cell counts came from reference gene primer amplification. Only in-frame clones appear in the TCRdb table, and some are missing; sequencing was by immunoSEQ multiplex PCR. The D gene and trimming were derived from the DNA, and the V and J assignments and clone size from that table. The sample holds 140,000 to 150,000 clones, approximately 87% seen once. Sequenced input: peripheral blood. The chain couples TRBV27 to TRBJ2-1; the match to TRBD1 covers 12 bases. The receptor was isolated from a human donor in a cohort sampled during active COVID-19. The CDR3 is CASYGTGGGHEQFF. Written as DNA, the CDR3 is TGTGCCAGCTATGGGACAGGGGGCGGACATGAGCAGTTCTTC.